These 21 T cell receptor beta chains share one sample of origin, sequenced in a study of T cell responses to AZD1222 COVID-19 vaccine. Some clones are missing from TCRdb's copy, which holds only in-frame ones; the method was immunoSEQ multiplex PCR. Altogether around 130,000 clones are present, 92% being singletons, with the ten largest covering 1% to 1.3%. Specimen: peripheral blood, collected 28 days after the second AZD1222 dose. The receptor set was obtained from an adult who received the AZD1222 COVID-19 vaccine.

This clone appeared a few times. The rearrangement joins TRBV7-9 to TRBJ1-5; 7 nucleotides align to TRBD1. There are 14 residues in the CDR3. CDR1 is SEHNR and CDR2 is FQNEAQ in the germline V gene (reference sequence). Unmatched junction bases numbered 7, after V lost 5 bases and J lost 6 bases. The chain's CDR3 is CASSPGQEGQPQHF. CDR3 DNA: TGTGCCAGCAGCCCTGGACAGGAAGGTCAGCCCCAGCATTTT.

The rearrangement uses TRBV12-3 or TRBV12-4 and TRBJ1-1, with a tentative D call TRBD1 (5 bases). The CDR3 is made up of 12 amino acids. The ends were cut back, 7 bases at V and 7 bases at J, with 13 bases in the middle. CDR3 DNA sequence: TGTGCCAGCACTCTTGGGGCTGGTGAAGCTTTCTTT. Its translation: CASTLGAGEAFF.

The gene calls are TRBV6-5 and TRBJ1-1, with TRBD1 identical over 8 bases. From germline, CDR1 is MNHEY and CDR2 SVGAGI. The CDR3 is 15 residues long. Losses at the gene ends were 8 bases for V and 4 bases for J; bases not matched to a gene: 12. CDR3 region: CASLPPRGRGTEAFF. In nucleotides, the CDR3 is TGTGCCAGCCTCCCCCCCAGGGGGCGGGGCACTGAAGCTTTCTTT.

Here the CDR3 reads CASSSSNGDIQYF. CDR3 nucleotides: TGTGCCAGCAGCTCATCTAATGGGGACATTCAGTACTTC. The V call is TRBV7-2, the J call TRBJ2-4; D ambiguous. The V and J ends lost 4 bases and 8 bases respectively, with 12 bases between them. The CDR3 spans 13 residues. Germline values: CDR1 SGHTA, CDR2 FQGNSA.

The chain links TRBV19 to TRBJ2-3; tentatively, D is TRBD1 or TRBD2 (6 bases each). The CDR3 contains 16 residues. Trimming took off 1 base at V and 1 base at J, with 12 bases between the two ends. Germline CDR1 LNHDA, CDR2 SQIVND (reference sequence). Written as DNA, the CDR3 is TGTGCCAGTAGTATAGGTCCGGGGGCGGGCACAGATACGCAGTATTTT. It specifies CASSIGPGAGTDTQYF.

This chain uses TRBV9 with TRBJ2-5; D gene unclear. The V end was cut by 0 bases, the J end by 2 bases, with 8 bases between. This CDR3 contains 14 residues. The germline gives CDR1 SGDLS, CDR2 YYNGEE. The CDR3 sequence is CASSVDLVQETQYF. The CDR3 DNA follows: TGTGCCAGCAGCGTAGATCTGGTACAAGAGACCCAGTACTTC.

This rearrangement joins TRBV2 to TRBJ2-1; D may match TRBD1 or TRBD2 (5 bases each). The V end lost 4 bases, the J end lost 0 bases, and 10 bases lay between the germline ends. The CDR3 has 15 amino acids. Per the germline V gene, CDR1 is SNHLY and CDR2 is FYNNEI. CDR3 in DNA: TGTGCCAGCAGTGTTGAGGGGAGCTCCTACAATGAGCAGTTCTTC. Residues: CASSVEGSSYNEQFF.

This clone was seen a few times. This rearrangement joins TRBV28 to TRBJ1-5, with 8 bases aligning to TRBD1. The germline V gene encodes CDR1 MDHEN and CDR2 SYDVKM. This CDR3 has 17 residues. V shed 3 bases, J shed 1 base, and the junction held 8 bases outside the gene matches. Here the CDR3 reads CASSFWAGGLSNQPQHF. CDR3 coding DNA: TGTGCCAGCAGTTTTTGGGCAGGGGGCTTGAGCAATCAGCCCCAGCATTTT. The full variable domain, rest sourced from reference TRBV28 and TRBJ1-5, is DVKVTQSSRYLVKRTGEKVFLECVQDMDHENMFWYRQDPGLGLRLIYFSYDVKMKEKGDIPEGYSVSREKKERFSLILESASTNQTSMYLCASSFWAGGLSNQPQHFGDGTRLSIL.

CDR3 DNA: TGTGCCAGCAGCTTAGAGTTGACAGCGAACACCGGGGAGCTGTTTTTT. This translates into CASSLELTANTGELFF. This rearrangement joins TRBV7-6 to TRBJ2-2; tentatively, D is TRBD1 (5 bases). The CDR3 sequence is 16 residues long. Trimming removed 1 base at V and 0 bases at J, with 9 bases between. From germline, CDR1 is SGHVS and CDR2 FNYEAQ.

The V and J genes are TRBV14 and TRBJ1-1; D is perhaps TRBD1 (5 bases). The V end lost 0 bases, the J end lost 4 bases, and 15 bases lay between the germline ends. Germline CDR1 and CDR2: SGHDN and FVKESK. The CDR3 runs to 16 residues. As DNA, the CDR3 is TGTGCCAGCAGCCAAGAACTTGTCCGTAGGGGCACTGAAGCTTTCTTT. Protein sequence: CASSQELVRRGTEAFF.

The rearrangement joins TRBV10-3 to TRBJ1-2; possibly TRBD1 for D (6 bases). The germline gives CDR1 ENHRY, CDR2 SYGVKD. CDR3 length: 14 residues. The germline V and J ends were trimmed by 2 bases and 5 bases, with 12 bases remaining between them. The CDR3 DNA sequence: TGTGCCATCAGTGAGGGACAGACGGTTTATGGCTACACCTTC. Translating it yields CAISEGQTVYGYTF.

Here the CDR3 reads CASSPGQGEGPQHF. The DNA of the CDR3 is TGTGCCAGCAGTCCTGGACAGGGAGAGGGACCCCAGCATTTT. The chain uses TRBV6-5 and TRBJ1-5; 8 bases match TRBD1. This CDR3 comprises 14 residues. V lost 5 bases and J lost 10; bases outside the gene matches: 10. In germline, CDR1 is MNHEY, CDR2 SVGAGI.

The chain uses TRBV19 and TRBJ2-7; TRBD1 matches at 7 bases. Germline lookup yields CDR1 LNHDA and CDR2 SQIVND (reference sequence). The CDR3 has 13 residues. V shed 3 bases, J shed 1 base, and the junction held 0 bases outside the gene matches. The CDR3 DNA reads as TGTGCCAGTAGTATGGGACAGTCCTACGAGCAGTACTTC. This gives the protein CASSMGQSYEQYF.

This clone occurred once. This chain connects TRBV19 to TRBJ2-2; 7 positions match TRBD1. The CDR3 loop spans 14 amino acids. CDR1 is LNHDA and CDR2 is SQIVND in the germline V gene (reference sequence). V shed 7 bases and J 6 bases; nucleotides not matched to a gene: 8. Written as DNA, the CDR3 is TGTGCCAGTACCAAAAAAGGGGGCGCCGGGGAGCTGTTTTTT. This codes for CASTKKGGAGELFF.

The chain has TRBV11-3 and TRBJ1-2; D gene ambiguous. CDR3 length: 13 residues. V shed 1 base and J shed 5 bases, with 8 bases lying between them. Per the germline V gene, CDR1 is SGHNT and CDR2 is YENEEA. CDR3 in DNA: TGTGCCAGCAGCTTAGGCGGGGAATATGGCTACACCTTC. It translates to CASSLGGEYGYTF.

The rearrangement links TRBV4-2 to TRBJ1-6; a weak D match, TRBD1 (5 bases). Germline V gives CDR1 LGHNA, CDR2 YNFKEQ. This CDR3 contains 16 residues. The V and J ends lost 0 bases and 6 bases respectively, with 12 bases between them. CDR3 loop: CASSQDMGRSNSPLHF. The CDR3 DNA reads as TGTGCCAGCAGCCAAGATATGGGACGGAGTAATTCACCCCTCCACTTT.

The V gene is TRBV24-1, the J gene TRBJ1-6, with D possibly TRBD1 on 5 matching bases. The CDR3 is 17 amino acids. V gave up 5 bases and J gave up 2 bases, with 15 bases separating them. Germline V gives CDR1 KGHDR, CDR2 SFDVKD. Here the CDR3 DNA reads TGTGCCACCAGTGGGGGAAGGGAGGACACCTATAATTCACCCCTCCACTTT. Protein product: CATSGGREDTYNSPLHF.

This clone was observed a single time. The chain joins TRBV7-2 to TRBJ2-7; 9 bases are shared with TRBD1. Per germline, CDR1 SGHTA and CDR2 FQGNSA. Trimming removed 4 bases from V and 4 bases from J; junction bases left unmatched: 2. This CDR3 is 13 amino acids long. The CDR3 loop reads CASSWTGDYEQYF. CDR3 sequence (DNA): TGTGCCAGCAGCTGGACAGGGGATTACGAGCAGTACTTC.

This chain joins TRBV19 and TRBJ2-2, with TRBD1 identical over 9 bases. Trimming removed 5 bases from V and 5 bases from J; junction bases left unmatched: 3. Per the germline V gene, CDR1 is LNHDA and CDR2 is SQIVND (reference sequence). The CDR3 contains 14 residues. CDR3 sequence reads: CASSLDRGTGELFF. The CDR3 region has the DNA TGTGCCAGTAGTTTGGACAGGGGTACCGGGGAGCTGTTTTTT.

The chain joins TRBV29-1 to TRBJ2-4; D may match TRBD1 or TRBD2 (6 bases each). V dropped 4 bases and J dropped 5 bases, with 9 bases sitting between them. Germline-derived CDR1 and CDR2 are SQVTM and ANQGSEA. This CDR3 contains 12 residues. The CDR3 reads CSVVRGQNIQYF. CDR3 sequence (DNA): TGCAGCGTTGTTCGGGGGCAAAACATTCAGTACTTC.

The rearrangement links TRBV5-8 to TRBJ2-1; maybe TRBD1 (5 bases). CDR3 length: 16 residues. The V gene's germline CDR1 is SGHTS and CDR2 YDEGEE. Trimming pared 0 bases from V and 2 bases from J, leaving 12 bases between. Here the CDR3 DNA reads TGTGCCAGCAGCTTGGGCCCAGGGTCCACCTACAATGAGCAGTTCTTC. Its protein is CASSLGPGSTYNEQFF. The variable domain in full, completed from reference TRBV5-8 and TRBJ2-1, reads EAGVTQSPTHLIKTRGQQATLRCSPISGHTSVYWYQQALGLGLQFLLWYDEGEERNRGNFPPRFSGRQFPNYSSELNVNALELEDSALYLCASSLGPGSTYNEQFFGPGTRLTVL.